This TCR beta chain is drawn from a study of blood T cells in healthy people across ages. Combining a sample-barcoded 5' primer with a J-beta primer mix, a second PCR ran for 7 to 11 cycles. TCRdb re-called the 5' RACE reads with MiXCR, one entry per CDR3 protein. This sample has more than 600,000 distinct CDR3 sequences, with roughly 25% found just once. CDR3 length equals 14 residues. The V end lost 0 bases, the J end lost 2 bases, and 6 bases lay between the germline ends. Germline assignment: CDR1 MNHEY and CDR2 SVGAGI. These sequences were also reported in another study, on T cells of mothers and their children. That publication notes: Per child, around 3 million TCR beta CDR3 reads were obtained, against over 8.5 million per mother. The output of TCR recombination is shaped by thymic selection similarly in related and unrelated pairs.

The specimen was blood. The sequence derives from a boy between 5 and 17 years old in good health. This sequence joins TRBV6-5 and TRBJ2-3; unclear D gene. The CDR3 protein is CASSYSQNTDTQYF. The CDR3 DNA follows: TGTGCCAGCAGTTACTCCCAGAACACAGATACGCAGTATTTT.